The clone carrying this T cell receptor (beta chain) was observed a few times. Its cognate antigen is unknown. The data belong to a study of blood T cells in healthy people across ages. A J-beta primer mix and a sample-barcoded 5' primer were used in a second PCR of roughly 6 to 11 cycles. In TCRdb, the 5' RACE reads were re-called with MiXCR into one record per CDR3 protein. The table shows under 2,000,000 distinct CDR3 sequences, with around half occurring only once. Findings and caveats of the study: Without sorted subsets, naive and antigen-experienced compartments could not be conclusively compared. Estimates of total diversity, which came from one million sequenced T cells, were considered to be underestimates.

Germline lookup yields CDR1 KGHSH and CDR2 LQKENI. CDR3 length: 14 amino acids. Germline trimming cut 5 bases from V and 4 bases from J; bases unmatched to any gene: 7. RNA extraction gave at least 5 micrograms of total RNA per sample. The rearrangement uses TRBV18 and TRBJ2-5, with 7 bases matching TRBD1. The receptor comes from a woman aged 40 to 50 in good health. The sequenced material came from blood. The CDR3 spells CASSKDRAGETQYF. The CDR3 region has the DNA TGTGCCAGCTCAAAAGACAGGGCGGGAGAGACCCAGTACTTC.